What follows describes a single T cell receptor (beta chain). The antigen is undetermined. This entry is derived from a study of radiation and T cells in renal cell carcinoma. Study-wide results and limits: Top tumor clonotypes rose in blood 2 weeks post-radiation, then contracted.

The sample's time point: baseline pretreatment blood. Regarding treatment: 15 Gy SBRT to primary tumor, nephrectomy 4 weeks later. TCRdb's copy holds only in-frame clones and misses some; the assay was immunoSEQ multiplex PCR. There are approximately 100,000 clones in the sample; 70% to 90% occur only once, and 7% to 9% lies in the top ten. This receptor was taken from a man aged 50-60 years with renal cell carcinoma. The sample in question was blood, obtained from a patient whose treatment included radiotherapy and nephrectomy.

The CDR3 loop is CASSLIGTVQETQYF. The CDR3 DNA is TGCGCCAGCAGCTTGATAGGGACAGTCCAAGAGACCCAGTACTTC. The rearrangement joins TRBV5-1 to TRBJ2-5; 7 nucleotides match TRBD1. Germline trimming cut 1 base from V and 1 base from J; bases unmatched to any gene: 4. This CDR3 is built from 15 residues. In germline, CDR1 is SGHRS, CDR2 YFSETQ.